Listed below are T cell receptor beta chains from one sample, sequenced in a study of early T cells in non-severe SARS-CoV-2 infection. TCRdb processed the 5' RACE reads anew with MiXCR; each CDR3 protein has one entry. The data show 70,000 to 95,000 distinct CDR3 sequences, roughly 9.6% seen once. Sequencing was done on a sample of whole blood. Source of these receptors: an adult who was a healthcare worker with PCR-confirmed SARS-CoV-2 infection or an uninfected control (not recorded which). Each CDR3 is given with its conserved first and last residue. D genes are given only for firm matches. The listing skips clone size in some rows; elsewhere it reads once, few, many or a size class.

D gene: .; V gene: TRBV6-2/TRBV6-3; clone size: few; J gene: TRBJ2-7; CDR3 protein: CAARDNSYEQYF; CDR3 DNA: TGTGCCGCCCGGGACAACTCCTACGAGCAGTACTTC
D gene: .; V gene: TRBV20-1; clone size: few; J gene: TRBJ2-7; CDR3 protein: CSARRVDREYEQYF; CDR3 DNA: TGCAGTGCTAGGAGGGTAGATAGGGAGTACGAGCAGTACTTC
D gene: TRBD2; V gene: TRBV5-1; clone size: many; J gene: TRBJ2-3; CDR3 protein: CASSLVGTSSQYF; CDR3 DNA: TGCGCCAGCAGCTTGGTGGGGACTAGCTCGCAGTATTTT
D gene: TRBD2; V gene: TRBV20-1; clone size: few; J gene: TRBJ2-5; CDR3 protein: CSARGALAAQETQYF; CDR3 DNA: TGCAGTGCTAGAGGGGCTCTAGCGGCGCAAGAGACCCAGTACTTC
D gene: .; V gene: TRBV28; clone size: many; J gene: TRBJ1-5; CDR3 protein: CASRSSSNQPQHF; CDR3 DNA: TGTGCCAGCAGATCGAGTAGCAATCAGCCCCAGCATTTT
D gene: TRBD2; V gene: TRBV9; clone size: many; J gene: TRBJ2-3; CDR3 protein: CASSLRLAGTDTQYF; CDR3 DNA: TGTGCCAGCAGCCTCCGACTAGCGGGCACAGATACGCAGTATTTT
D gene: .; V gene: TRBV29-1; clone size: many; J gene: TRBJ2-2; CDR3 protein: CSVGGRLAGELFF; CDR3 DNA: TGCAGCGTTGGGGGCCGATTAGCCGGGGAGCTGTTTTTT
D gene: .; V gene: TRBV5-1; clone size: few; J gene: TRBJ2-5; CDR3 protein: CASSSSGETQYF; CDR3 DNA: TGCGCCAGCAGCTCCAGTGGGGAGACCCAGTACTTC
D gene: TRBD2; V gene: TRBV5-8; clone size: .; J gene: TRBJ2-1; CDR3 protein: CASSPLLAGVYNEQFF; CDR3 DNA: TGTGCCAGCAGCCCCTTACTAGCGGGAGTTTACAATGAGCAGTTCTTC
D gene: .; V gene: TRBV5-1; clone size: few; J gene: TRBJ1-4; CDR3 protein: CASGQGDEKLFF; CDR3 DNA: TGCGCCAGCGGCCAGGGAGATGAAAAACTGTTTTTT
D gene: .; V gene: TRBV18; clone size: few; J gene: TRBJ2-3; CDR3 protein: CASSPLSGSTDTQYF; CDR3 DNA: TGTGCCAGCTCACCCCTAAGCGGATCCACAGATACGCAGTATTTT
D gene: .; V gene: TRBV7-2; clone size: many; J gene: TRBJ2-3; CDR3 protein: CASSLVPLSTDTQYF; CDR3 DNA: TGTGCCAGCAGCTTAGTACCACTTAGCACAGATACGCAGTATTTT
D gene: TRBD2; V gene: TRBV27; clone size: few; J gene: TRBJ2-2; CDR3 protein: CASTRTRGLAMAGELFF; CDR3 DNA: TGTGCCAGCACCCGGACCCGTGGACTAGCGATGGCCGGGGAGCTGTTTTTT
D gene: .; V gene: TRBV5-1; clone size: .; J gene: TRBJ1-6; CDR3 protein: CASSPLAPGTNSPLHF; CDR3 DNA: TGCGCCAGCAGCCCGCTCGCTCCGGGAACAAATTCACCCCTCCACTTT
D gene: TRBD2; V gene: TRBV6-1; clone size: many; J gene: TRBJ2-1; CDR3 protein: CASTRLAGMGNEQFF; CDR3 DNA: TGTGCCAGCACCAGACTAGCGGGTATGGGGAATGAGCAGTTCTTC
D gene: TRBD1; V gene: TRBV11-2; clone size: .; J gene: TRBJ2-1; CDR3 protein: CASSLDWDSSYNEQFF; CDR3 DNA: TGTGCCAGCAGCTTAGATTGGGACAGCTCCTACAATGAGCAGTTCTTC
D gene: .; V gene: TRBV20-1; clone size: many; J gene: TRBJ2-6; CDR3 protein: CSASHTGLIGANVLTF; CDR3 DNA: TGCAGTGCTTCGCATACAGGGCTGATTGGGGCCAACGTCCTGACTTTC
D gene: TRBD2; V gene: TRBV19; clone size: many; J gene: TRBJ2-1; CDR3 protein: CASDQAGAGDEQFF; CDR3 DNA: TGTGCCAGTGACCAAGCGGGAGCTGGTGATGAGCAGTTCTTC
D gene: .; V gene: TRBV7-9; clone size: .; J gene: TRBJ1-2; CDR3 protein: CASSLPANGYTF; CDR3 DNA: TGTGCCAGCAGCCTCCCAGCTAATGGCTACACCTTC
D gene: .; V gene: TRBV29-1; clone size: .; J gene: TRBJ2-5; CDR3 protein: CSVEDLQETQYF; CDR3 DNA: TGCAGCGTTGAAGATCTGCAAGAGACCCAGTACTTC
D gene: TRBD1; V gene: TRBV7-6; clone size: .; J gene: TRBJ2-3; CDR3 protein: CASSADRGADTQYF; CDR3 DNA: TGTGCCAGCAGCGCGGACAGGGGGGCAGATACGCAGTATTTT
D gene: TRBD2; V gene: TRBV20-1; clone size: few; J gene: TRBJ2-7; CDR3 protein: CSVALTGTTYEQYF; CDR3 DNA: TGCAGTGTGGCCCTTACCGGGACTACCTACGAGCAGTACTTC
D gene: .; V gene: TRBV5-1; clone size: few; J gene: TRBJ1-6; CDR3 protein: CASSLTARGLNSPLHF; CDR3 DNA: TGCGCCAGCAGCTTGACAGCCCGAGGACTAAATTCACCCCTCCACTTT
D gene: .; V gene: TRBV9; clone size: many; J gene: TRBJ2-5; CDR3 protein: CASSPGHGTGETQYF; CDR3 DNA: TGTGCCAGCAGCCCGGGACACGGGACTGGCGAGACCCAGTACTTC
D gene: TRBD1; V gene: TRBV25-1; clone size: many; J gene: TRBJ2-5; CDR3 protein: CASSFGQGLETQYF; CDR3 DNA: TGTGCCAGCAGTTTTGGACAGGGCCTCGAGACCCAGTACTTC
D gene: .; V gene: TRBV28; clone size: few; J gene: TRBJ2-7; CDR3 protein: CASSLVGNYEQYF; CDR3 DNA: TGTGCCAGCAGTTTGGTGGGAAACTACGAGCAGTACTTC
D gene: .; V gene: TRBV28; clone size: many; J gene: TRBJ1-4; CDR3 protein: CASSSLGFWGATNEKLFF; CDR3 DNA: TGTGCCAGCAGCTCGCTTGGGTTCTGGGGCGCAACTAATGAAAAACTGTTTTTT
D gene: .; V gene: TRBV10-3; clone size: many; J gene: TRBJ1-2; CDR3 protein: CAISGGANLNYGYTF; CDR3 DNA: TGTGCCATCAGTGGGGGAGCCAACCTTAACTATGGCTACACCTTC
D gene: .; V gene: TRBV12-3/TRBV12-4; clone size: few; J gene: TRBJ2-6; CDR3 protein: CASSGGSGANVLTF; CDR3 DNA: TGTGCCAGCAGTGGTGGGTCTGGGGCCAACGTCCTGACTTTC
D gene: .; V gene: TRBV18; clone size: .; J gene: TRBJ2-3; CDR3 protein: CASSPRTASTDTQYF; CDR3 DNA: TGTGCCAGCTCACCACGAACAGCTAGCACAGATACGCAGTATTTT
D gene: .; V gene: TRBV20-1; clone size: many; J gene: TRBJ2-5; CDR3 protein: CSAILAGPVASETQYF; CDR3 DNA: TGCAGTGCGATCCTGGCGGGACCGGTCGCTTCAGAGACCCAGTACTTC